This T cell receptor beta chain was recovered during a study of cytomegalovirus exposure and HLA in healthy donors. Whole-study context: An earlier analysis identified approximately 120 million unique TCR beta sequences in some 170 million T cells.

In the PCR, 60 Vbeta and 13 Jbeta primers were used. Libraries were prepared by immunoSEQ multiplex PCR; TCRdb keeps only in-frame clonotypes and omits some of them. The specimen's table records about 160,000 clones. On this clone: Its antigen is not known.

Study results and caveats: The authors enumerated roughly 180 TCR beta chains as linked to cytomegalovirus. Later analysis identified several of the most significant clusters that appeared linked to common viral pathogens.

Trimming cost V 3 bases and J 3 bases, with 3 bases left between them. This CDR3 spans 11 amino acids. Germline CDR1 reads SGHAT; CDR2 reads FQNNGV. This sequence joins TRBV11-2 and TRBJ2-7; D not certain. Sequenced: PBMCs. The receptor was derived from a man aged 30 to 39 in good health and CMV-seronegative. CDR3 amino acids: CASSFLYEQYF. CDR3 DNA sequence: TGTGCCAGCAGCTTTCTCTACGAGCAGTACTTC. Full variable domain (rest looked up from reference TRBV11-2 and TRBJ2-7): EAGVAQSPRYKIIEKRQSVAFWCNPISGHATLYWYQQILGQGPKLLIQFQNNGVVDDSQLPKDRFSAERLKGVDSTLKIQPAKLEDSAVYLCASSFLYEQYFGPGTRLTVT.